Below are 28 T cell receptor beta chains sequenced from a single sample in a study of cytomegalovirus exposure and HLA in healthy donors. 60 Vbeta and 13 Jbeta primers were used in PCR. Libraries were prepared by immunoSEQ multiplex PCR; TCRdb keeps only in-frame clonotypes and omits some of them. The table includes 200,000 or so clones, about 83% detected once. What was sequenced was PBMCs. The receptors derive from a young woman in good health and CMV-seropositive.

This chain connects TRBV6-5 to TRBJ2-2; D perhaps matches TRBD2 (5 bases). The CDR3 sequence is 14 residues long. V lost 10 bases and J lost 4, with 16 bases in between. Germline CDR1 is MNHEY and CDR2 is SVGAGI. Written as DNA, the CDR3 is TGTGCCACCCCGGGGTCTCACGGCACCGGGGAGCTGTTTTTT. It encodes CATPGSHGTGELFF.

The genes are TRBV28 and TRBJ2-1, with D possibly TRBD2 on 6 matching bases. There are 13 residues in the CDR3. Trimming left V 7 bases short and J 2 bases short, with 9 bases between. Germline CDR1 MDHEN, CDR2 SYDVKM. CDR3 DNA sequence: TGTGCCAGCAAGGGACTGGCCTACAATGAGCAGTTCTTC. It yields the protein CASKGLAYNEQFF.

This clone turned up a few times. V is TRBV4-1 and J is TRBJ2-5; 8 nucleotides align to TRBD1. The J call may be in error: the DNA end matches TRBJ2-7 better. Germline CDR1 is MGHRA and CDR2 is YSYEKL. The CDR3 sequence is 13 residues long. The CDR3 nucleotides read TGCGCCAGCAGCCTGGACAGGGCCTACGAGCAGTACTTC. It is translated as CASSLDRAYEQYF.

The genes are TRBV15 and TRBJ1-2; a weak D match, TRBD1 (6 bases). The CDR3 totals 13 residues. Trimming pared 3 bases from V and 2 bases from J, leaving 7 bases between. Germline CDR1 reads LNHNV; CDR2 reads YYDKDF (reference sequence). CDR3 bases: TGTGCCACCAGCAGCGGACAGAACTATGGCTACACCTTC. Translating it yields CATSSGQNYGYTF.

The chain joins TRBV27 to TRBJ2-1; 8 nucleotides agree with TRBD1. V lost 3 bases and J lost 3; bases outside the gene matches: 4. The CDR3 loop spans 15 amino acids. Germline CDR1 and CDR2: MNHEY and SMNVEV (reference sequence). The CDR3 loop is CASSLGTGFYNEQFF. The CDR3, as DNA: TGTGCCAGCAGTTTGGGGACAGGTTTCTACAATGAGCAGTTCTTC.

The J gene is TRBJ1-1, the V gene TRBV27; 10 positions match TRBD1. With V trimmed by 3 bases and J by 4 bases, 11 bases remained unmatched. The CDR3 runs to 17 residues. The germline V gene encodes CDR1 MNHEY and CDR2 SMNVEV (reference sequence). This chain's CDR3 is CASSFGRIGQGGTEAFF. The CDR3 DNA sequence: TGTGCCAGCAGTTTTGGTCGGATCGGACAGGGGGGCACTGAAGCTTTCTTT.

J is TRBJ1-2 and V is TRBV4-1; TRBD1 agrees at 7 bases. The CDR3 is 19 residues long. Trimming removed 1 base from V and 1 base from J; junction bases left unmatched: 15. The germline CDR1 and CDR2 sequences are MGHRA and YSYEKL. The CDR3 is CASSQVHFIRTGDNYGYTF. In DNA, the CDR3 is TGCGCCAGCAGCCAAGTCCATTTTATCCGGACAGGCGATAACTATGGCTACACCTTC.

This chain uses TRBV19 with TRBJ2-6; perhaps TRBD1 as D (5 bases). The CDR3 has 17 amino acids. Germline V CDR1 and CDR2: LNHDA, SQIVND (reference sequence). V was clipped by 1 base and J by 0 bases, with 10 bases between them. The CDR3 loop reads CASSIGGPSSGANVLTF. The DNA for the CDR3 is TGTGCCAGTAGTATAGGGGGCCCCTCCTCTGGGGCCAACGTCCTGACTTTC. Combining the CDR3 with reference TRBV19 and TRBJ2-6 gives the whole variable domain DGGITQSPKYLFRKEGQNVTLSCEQNLNHDAMYWYRQDPGQGLRLIYYSQIVNDFQKGDIAEGYSVSREKKESFPLTVTSAQKNPTAFYLCASSIGGPSSGANVLTFGAGSRLTVL.

The chain recombines TRBV11-2 with TRBJ2-2; TRBD2 aligns across 8 bases. With V trimmed by 1 base and J by 5 bases, 6 bases remained unmatched. Germline CDR1 is SGHAT and CDR2 is FQNNGV. The CDR3 loop spans 16 amino acids. CDR3 in DNA: TGTGCCAGCAGCTTAGTAAGCGGGAGCCTGACCGGGGAGCTGTTTTTT. This translates into CASSLVSGSLTGELFF.

Comment on this clone: A read error may account for a junction end that differs from germline. The chain recombines TRBV6-1 with TRBJ2-7; tentatively, D is TRBD2 (6 bases). This CDR3 has 14 amino acids. In germline, CDR1 is MNHNS, CDR2 SASEGT. The CDR3 protein is CATSTGVVSYEQHF. The CDR3, as DNA: TGTGCCACCTCGACGGGGGTGGTCTCCTACGAGCAGCACTTC.

The rearrangement uses TRBV2 and TRBJ2-7; D perhaps matches TRBD1 (6 bases). Germline CDR1 is SNHLY and CDR2 is FYNNEI. Trimming took off 5 bases at V and 7 bases at J, with 12 bases between the two ends. The length of the CDR3 is 12 residues. CDR3 sequence (DNA): TGTGCCAGCAGTCTCAGGGGTGGGGAGCAGTACTTC. Residues: CASSLRGGEQYF.

The chain employs TRBV12-2 and TRBJ2-6; the table's D call, TRBD2, has no DNA check behind it. TRBV12-2 corresponds to a pseudogene. The CDR3 runs 20 residues. In nucleotides, the CDR3 is TGTGCAAGTCGCTTAGCGCTAGGCGCCGAACTCCTTCCTGGGGCCAACGTCCTGACTTTC. Encoded protein: CASRLALGAELLPGANVLTF.

This clone was detected a few times. The genes are TRBV4-1 and TRBJ1-1; D is perhaps TRBD1 (5 bases). The CDR3 is 15 residues long. V was trimmed by 4 bases and J by 6 bases, leaving 18 bases between them. CDR1 MGHRA and CDR2 YSYEKL come from the germline V gene. In DNA, the CDR3 is TGCGCCAGCAGCCCATGGGAAGGGGCGGGAGCTGAAGCTTTCTTT. This encodes CASSPWEGAGAEAFF.

The rearrangement links TRBV9 to TRBJ1-1; no firm D call. Germline CDR1 and CDR2: SGDLS and YYNGEE. The CDR3 contains 13 residues. The germline V and J ends were trimmed by 6 bases and 0 bases, with 9 bases remaining between them. The CDR3 DNA reads as TGTGCCAGCAATTCGGGGATGAACACTGAAGCTTTCTTT. It encodes CASNSGMNTEAFF.

J is TRBJ2-1 and V is TRBV11-2; D is perhaps TRBD2 (6 bases). Germline V gene lookup returns CDR1 SGHAT and CDR2 FQNNGV. CDR3 length equals 19 residues. The V end was cut by 0 bases, the J end by 3 bases, with 21 bases between. The CDR3 coding sequence is TGTGCCAGCAGCTTAGACGGGGGTCCAGGCTTAAAATACTACAATGAGCAGTTCTTC. Its protein product is CASSLDGGPGLKYYNEQFF.

The chain has TRBV7-9 and TRBJ2-3; 9 nucleotides agree with TRBD2. Germline-derived CDR1 and CDR2 are SEHNR and FQNEAQ (reference sequence). The CDR3 is 17 residues long. V was clipped by 1 base and J by 1 base; unmatched bases: 6. The chain's CDR3 is CASSLGSAGGRTDTQYF. DNA of the CDR3: TGTGCCAGCAGCTTAGGGTCTGCGGGAGGGCGCACAGATACGCAGTATTTT.

This chain uses TRBV2 with TRBJ2-7, with 9 bases that match TRBD1. Looked up from germline, CDR1 is SNHLY and CDR2 is FYNNEI. Germline trimming cut 6 bases from V and 3 bases from J; bases unmatched to any gene: 9. This CDR3 region has 15 residues. CDR3 protein: CASRPGTGIHYEQYF. CDR3 DNA sequence: TGTGCCAGCAGGCCAGGGACAGGGATCCACTACGAGCAGTACTTC.

V is TRBV5-1 and J is TRBJ1-2; perhaps TRBD1 as D (5 bases). In germline, CDR1 is SGHRS, CDR2 YFSETQ. This CDR3 contains 18 residues. Deletions cut 1 base from V and 8 bases from J, with 27 bases between. The CDR3, as DNA: TGCGCCAGCAGCTTGCGGAGGAAGGGAGGGGCCCTCGCGGAGGGCTACACCTTC. Residues: CASSLRRKGGALAEGYTF.

J is TRBJ2-7 and V is TRBV19, with TRBD2 identical over 8 bases. J lost 1 base, V lost 2 bases, and 4 bases had no gene match. The CDR3 totals 15 residues. CDR1 and CDR2 from the germline V gene are LNHDA and SQIVND (reference sequence). The CDR3 reads CASSIYLAGSYEQYF. The CDR3 bases are TGTGCCAGTAGTATATATTTAGCGGGATCCTACGAGCAGTACTTC.

The chain carries TRBV7-9 and TRBJ2-1; perhaps TRBD1 as D (5 bases). Trimming left V 5 bases short and J 1 base short, with 12 bases between. Germline lookup yields CDR1 SEHNR and CDR2 FQNEAQ (reference sequence). This CDR3 is built from 15 residues. The CDR3 reads CASSRLRTSYNEQFF. CDR3 nucleotide sequence: TGTGCCAGCAGCCGCCTACGGACATCCTACAATGAGCAGTTCTTC. Based on the CDR3 plus reference TRBV7-9 and TRBJ2-1, the full variable domain is DTGVSQNPRHKITKRGQNVTFRCDPISEHNRLYWYRQTLGQGPEFLTYFQNEAQLEKSRLLSDRFSAERPKGSFSTLEIQRTEQGDSAMYLCASSRLRTSYNEQFFGPGTRLTVL.

V is TRBV10-2 and J is TRBJ1-2; D is ambiguous. The CDR3 covers 13 residues. The germline gives CDR1 WSHSY, CDR2 SAAADI. V lost 8 bases and J 0 bases, leaving 10 bases between the germline ends. The chain's CDR3 is CASSPGTNYGYTF. CDR3 coding DNA: TGCGCCAGCTCGCCAGGAACTAACTATGGCTACACCTTC.

This sequence joins TRBV9 and TRBJ2-3; D perhaps matches TRBD1 (6 bases). With 4 bases removed from V and 3 bases from J, the gap between germline ends came to 15 bases. Germline V gene lookup returns CDR1 SGDLS and CDR2 YYNGEE. There are 15 residues in the CDR3. The CDR3 here is CASSQTGFWTDTQYF. As DNA, the CDR3 is TGTGCCAGCAGCCAAACAGGGTTCTGGACAGATACGCAGTATTTT. The whole variable domain, filled in from reference TRBV9 and TRBJ2-3, reads DSGVTQTPKHLITATGQRVTLRCSPRSGDLSVYWYQQSLDQGLQFLIQYYNGEERAKGNILERFSAQQFPDLHSELNLSSLELGDSALYFCASSQTGFWTDTQYFGPGTRLTVL.

CDR3 in amino acids: CASSSFTVNTEAFF. As DNA, the CDR3 is TGCGCCAGCAGCTCCTTTACGGTGAACACTGAAGCTTTCTTT. The chain links TRBV5-1 to TRBJ1-1; no reliable D call. Trimming removed 3 bases at V and 0 bases at J, with 9 bases between. The CDR3 loop spans 14 amino acids. CDR1 is SGHRS, CDR2 YFSETQ, per germline. Drawing the rest from reference TRBV5-1 and TRBJ1-1, the complete variable domain is KAGVTQTPRYLIKTRGQQVTLSCSPISGHRSVSWYQQTPGQGLQFLFEYFSETQRNKGNFPGRFSGRQFSNSRSEMNVSTLELGDSALYLCASSSFTVNTEAFFGQGTRLTVV.

The genes are TRBV5-1 and TRBJ2-3, with a weak D call TRBD2 (6 bases). The CDR3 has 16 amino acids. With 0 bases removed from V and 0 bases from J, the gap between germline ends came to 11 bases. CDR1 is SGHRS, CDR2 YFSETQ, per germline. The CDR3 loop is CASSLAGGLSTDTQYF. The CDR3 DNA follows: TGCGCCAGCAGCTTGGCTGGAGGGCTAAGCACAGATACGCAGTATTTT.

This sequence joins TRBV19 and TRBJ1-2; tentative D call: TRBD1 (6 bases). Trimming stripped 6 bases from V and 4 bases from J, with 18 bases between. This CDR3 spans 15 amino acids. Per germline, CDR1 LNHDA and CDR2 SQIVND (reference sequence). In DNA, the CDR3 is TGTGCCAGTAGCCCCGGGACAATATCCGGCTATGGCTACACCTTC. Its protein is CASSPGTISGYGYTF.

V gene TRBV7-2 combines with J gene TRBJ1-6; a weak D match, TRBD1 (6 bases). CDR1 and CDR2 from the germline V gene are SGHTA and FQGNSA. The CDR3 loop spans 13 amino acids. Deletions cut 7 bases from V and 9 bases from J, with 13 bases between. CDR3 amino acids: CASTPRGTSPLHF. DNA for the CDR3: TGTGCCAGCACCCCTAGGGGGACTTCACCCCTCCACTTT.

This clone was seen more than once but under ten times. The rearrangement joins TRBV5-4 to TRBJ1-5, with D perhaps matching TRBD1 (5 bases). The CDR3 extends over 18 amino acids. V gave up 1 base and J gave up 0 bases, with 17 bases separating them. Germline V gene lookup returns CDR1 SGHNT and CDR2 YYREEE (reference sequence). CDR3 sequence: CASSLSAGRGYSNQPQHF. Written as DNA, the CDR3 is TGTGCCAGCAGCTTGTCAGCAGGGCGGGGGTATAGCAATCAGCCCCAGCATTTT.

This clone has just one count. The chain couples TRBV7-2 to TRBJ1-2, with a tentative D call TRBD1 (5 bases). V lost 2 bases, J lost 8 bases, and 18 bases lay in between. This CDR3 contains 15 residues. Germline values: CDR1 SGHTA, CDR2 FQGNSA. The CDR3 sequence: CASSLLPPPGSGYTF. The CDR3 bases are TGTGCCAGCAGCTTACTCCCTCCCCCAGGGTCGGGCTACACCTTC.